The clone carrying this TCR beta chain was seen more than once but under ten times. Using its own MiXCR run on the RT-PCR reads, TCRdb lists one record per CDR3 protein. The sample yields about 680,000 distinct CDR3 sequences, 13% to 15% seen once. This CDR3 has 14 amino acids. Germline-derived CDR1 and CDR2 are SGHKS and YYEKEE (reference sequence). V lost 2 bases, J lost 8 bases, and 11 bases lay in between. The sequence derives from a female donor in good health, serving as a healthy control. Input material: memory CD4+ T cells from blood. V is TRBV5-5 and J is TRBJ1-6; no reliable D call. CDR3 residues: CASSFEGSDSPLHF. CDR3 coding DNA: TGTGCCAGCAGCTTTGAGGGATCCGATTCACCCCTCCACTTT.